This T cell receptor (beta chain) was found in a study of blood T cell repertoires in COVID-19. Study summary: Samples came from the United States, Italy and Spain, spanning acute and convalescent COVID-19. PBMCs, B-cell-depleted T cells, or T cells provided the cDNA or gDNA that made up the material.

In the authors' methods: Reference gene primer amplification gave nucleated cell count estimates. Repertoires were generated with immunoSEQ multiplex PCR, while TCRdb's copy carries only in-frame clones and drops some. V, J and clone size are taken as reported in that table, and D and trimming were inferred from the DNA itself. The sample lists about 94,000 clones; about 83% were seen once. The CDR3 has 15 residues. With 4 bases removed from V and 0 bases from J, the gap between germline ends came to 13 bases. Per the germline V gene, CDR1 is MNHEY and CDR2 is SMNVEV (reference sequence). Seattle patients were enrolled during active infection and followed longitudinally.

The clonotype originates from a man aged 65-85 years with COVID-19, enrolled during active disease. V is TRBV27 and J is TRBJ2-7; D is unresolved. What was sequenced was peripheral blood. The CDR3 region is CASSSYGLSSYEQYF. In nucleotides, the CDR3 is TGTGCCAGCAGTTCCTACGGGTTGAGCTCCTACGAGCAGTACTTC.